This TCR beta chain is drawn from a study of T cell changes during pregnancy in multiple sclerosis. The V end lost 6 bases, the J end lost 5 bases, and 13 bases lay between the germline ends. The CDR3 extends over 13 amino acids. Germline CDR1 MNHNS, CDR2 SASEGT. Data came from immunoSEQ multiplex PCR; TCRdb stores just in-frame clones and leaves some out. The sample consists of around 40,000 clones, 85% to 95% of them appearing once. This TCR came from a female donor with multiple sclerosis, enrolled in a pregnancy study. The genes are TRBV6-1 and TRBJ2-5; D not certain. This specimen consisted of CD4+ T cells from peripheral blood mononuclear cells, obtained in the second trimester of pregnancy. CDR3 nucleotides: TGTGCCAGCAGGCGGAACCTAAGGGAGACCCAGTACTTC. As protein: CASRRNLRETQYF.